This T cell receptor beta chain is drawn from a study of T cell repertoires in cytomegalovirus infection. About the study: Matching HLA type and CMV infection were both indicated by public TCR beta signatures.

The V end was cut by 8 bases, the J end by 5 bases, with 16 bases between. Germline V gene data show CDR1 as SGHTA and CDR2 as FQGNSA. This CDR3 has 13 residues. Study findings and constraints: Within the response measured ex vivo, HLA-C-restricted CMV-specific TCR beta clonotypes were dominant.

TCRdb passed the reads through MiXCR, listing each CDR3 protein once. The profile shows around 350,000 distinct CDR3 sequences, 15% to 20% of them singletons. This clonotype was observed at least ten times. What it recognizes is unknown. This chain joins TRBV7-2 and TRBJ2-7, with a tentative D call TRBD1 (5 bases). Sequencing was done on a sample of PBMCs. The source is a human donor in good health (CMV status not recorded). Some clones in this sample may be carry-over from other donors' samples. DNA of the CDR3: TGTGCCAGCGGTATCAGGGTTGGCCACGAGCAGTACTTC. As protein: CASGIRVGHEQYF. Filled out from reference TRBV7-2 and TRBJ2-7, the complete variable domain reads GAGVSQSPSNKVTEKGKDVELRCDPISGHTALYWYRQSLGQGLEFLIYFQGNSAPDKSGLPSDRFSAERTGGSVSTLTIQRTQQEDSAVYLCASGIRVGHEQYFGPGTRLTVT.